This T cell receptor (beta chain) was found in a study of blood T cell repertoires in COVID-19. Assay: immunoSEQ multiplex PCR; the TCRdb copy retains only in-frame clones and omits some. The repertoire holds some 190,000 clones, with approximately 89% as singletons. Sequencing input: peripheral blood. The clonotype comes from a woman aged 55-69 years with acute or convalescent COVID-19.

CDR3 sequence reads: CASRGDGPYEQYF. In DNA form, the CDR3 reads TGTGCCAGCCGGGGGGACGGCCCCTACGAGCAGTACTTC. The chain has TRBV18 and TRBJ2-7; 7 bases align to TRBD2. Trimming at V came to 8 bases and at J to 2 bases, leaving 6 bases not matched to a gene. The CDR3 has 13 amino acids. Germline V gene lookup returns CDR1 KGHSH and CDR2 LQKENI.